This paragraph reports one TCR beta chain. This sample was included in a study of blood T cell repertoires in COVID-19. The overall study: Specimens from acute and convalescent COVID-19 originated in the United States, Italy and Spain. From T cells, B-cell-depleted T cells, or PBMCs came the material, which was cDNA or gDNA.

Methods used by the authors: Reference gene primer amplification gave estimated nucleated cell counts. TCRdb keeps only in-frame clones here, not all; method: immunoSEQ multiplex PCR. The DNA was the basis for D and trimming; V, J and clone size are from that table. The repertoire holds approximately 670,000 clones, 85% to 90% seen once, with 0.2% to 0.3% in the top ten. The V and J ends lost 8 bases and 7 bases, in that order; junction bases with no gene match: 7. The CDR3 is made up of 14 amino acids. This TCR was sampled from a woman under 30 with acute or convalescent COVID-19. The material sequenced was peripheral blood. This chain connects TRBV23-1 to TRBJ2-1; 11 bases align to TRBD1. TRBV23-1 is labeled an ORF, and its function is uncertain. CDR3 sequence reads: CASPPGQGGNEQFF. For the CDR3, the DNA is TGCGCCAGCCCACCGGGACAGGGGGGGAATGAGCAGTTCTTC.